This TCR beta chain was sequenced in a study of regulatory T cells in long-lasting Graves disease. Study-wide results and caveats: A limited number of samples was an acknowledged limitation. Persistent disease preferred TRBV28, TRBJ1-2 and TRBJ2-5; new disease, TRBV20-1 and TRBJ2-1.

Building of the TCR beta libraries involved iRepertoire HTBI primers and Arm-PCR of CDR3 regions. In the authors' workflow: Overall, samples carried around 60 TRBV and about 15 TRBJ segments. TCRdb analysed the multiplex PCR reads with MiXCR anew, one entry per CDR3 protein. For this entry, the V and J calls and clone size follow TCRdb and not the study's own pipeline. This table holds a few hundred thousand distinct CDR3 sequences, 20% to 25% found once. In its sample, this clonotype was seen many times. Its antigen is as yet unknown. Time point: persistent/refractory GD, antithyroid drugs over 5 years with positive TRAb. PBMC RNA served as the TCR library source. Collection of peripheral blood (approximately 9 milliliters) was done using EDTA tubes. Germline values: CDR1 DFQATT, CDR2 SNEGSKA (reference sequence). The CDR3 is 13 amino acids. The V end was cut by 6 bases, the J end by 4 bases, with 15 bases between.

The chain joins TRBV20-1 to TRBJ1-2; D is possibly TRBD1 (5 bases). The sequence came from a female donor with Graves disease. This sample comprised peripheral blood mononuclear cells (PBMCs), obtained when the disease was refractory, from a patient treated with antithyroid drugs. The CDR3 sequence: CSADGGGFYGYTF. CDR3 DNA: TGCAGTGCCGACGGCGGGGGATTCTATGGCTACACCTTC.